The 18 T cell receptor beta chains reported below all come from one sample, sequenced in a study of blood T cell repertoires in COVID-19 (dated by TCRdb to 2020 to 2022). Library preparation used the immunoSEQ multiplex PCR assay. TCRdb provides this immuneACCESS table in a form limited to in-frame rearrangements. Some clones are lacking; in checked studies, under half of them reflect an unresolved V gene, and why the rest are absent is not known. For this sample the table gives 75,000 to 100,000 clones, of which 75% to 90% were detected only once. The ten largest clones capture about 17% of the sample. Material for sequencing was peripheral blood. These TCRs come from a woman of 80 years or more with acute or convalescent COVID-19.

The V call is TRBV2, the J call TRBJ2-6; D ambiguous. This CDR3 contains 15 residues. V dropped 4 bases and J dropped 2 bases, with 9 bases sitting between them. Germline CDR1 is SNHLY and CDR2 is FYNNEI. Here the CDR3 reads CASSVVRAGANVLTF. Here the CDR3 DNA reads TGTGCCAGCAGTGTTGTCCGGGCTGGGGCCAACGTCCTGACTTTC.

The chain joins TRBV24-1 to TRBJ2-3; D possibly corresponds to TRBD1 (6 bases). The CDR3 is made up of 15 amino acids. The germline gives CDR1 KGHDR, CDR2 SFDVKD. Between the trimmed V and J ends, which lost 4 bases and 4 bases, there was a span of 14 bases. The CDR3 spells CATSERRGLSDTQYF. As DNA, the CDR3 is TGTGCCACCAGTGAGAGAAGGGGGTTGTCAGATACGCAGTATTTT.

The chain combines TRBV10-3 with TRBJ1-3; D is undetermined. The germline V gene has CDR1 ENHRY and CDR2 SYGVKD. This CDR3 spans 12 amino acids. With 6 bases removed from V and 4 bases from J, the gap between germline ends came to 7 bases. CDR3 amino acids: CAIRQTGNTIYF. CDR3 nucleotides: TGTGCCATCAGGCAGACAGGAAACACCATATATTTT.

V is TRBV5-6 and J is TRBJ1-2; D is uncertain. CDR1 is SGHDT, CDR2 YYEEEE, per germline. Trimming took off 4 bases at V and 5 bases at J, with 12 bases between the two ends. This CDR3 contains 13 residues. The CDR3 loop reads CASSVQAAYGYTF. For the CDR3, the DNA is TGTGCCAGCAGCGTGCAGGCTGCTTATGGCTACACCTTC.

The rearrangement links TRBV7-9 to TRBJ2-1, with a weak D call TRBD2 (6 bases). The germline gives CDR1 SEHNR, CDR2 FQNEAQ (reference sequence). Deletions cut 5 bases from V and 12 bases from J, with 20 bases between. The CDR3 loop spans 14 amino acids. The DNA of the CDR3 is TGTGCCAGCAGCCCTACTAGCCCTCTTCACGGGCAGTTCTTC. This sequence encodes CASSPTSPLHGQFF. The full variable domain, in which reference TRBV7-9 and TRBJ2-1 provide the parts outside the CDR3, is DTGVSQNPRHKITKRGQNVTFRCDPISEHNRLYWYRQTLGQGPEFLTYFQNEAQLEKSRLLSDRFSAERPKGSFSTLEIQRTEQGDSAMYLCASSPTSPLHGQFFGPGTRLTVL.

V is TRBV24-1 and J is TRBJ2-2, with a possible D match to TRBD1 (5 bases). Germline V gene data show CDR1 as KGHDR and CDR2 as SFDVKD. The V end lost 0 bases, the J end lost 1 base, and 8 bases lay between the germline ends. The CDR3 has 16 residues. The CDR3 reads CATSDLGAGNTGELFF. The DNA of the CDR3 is TGTGCCACCAGTGATTTGGGGGCAGGGAACACCGGGGAGCTGTTTTTT.

The chain couples TRBV12-3 or TRBV12-4 to TRBJ1-2, with a weak D call TRBD1 (6 bases). The CDR3 has 12 residues. Trimming shortened V by 7 bases and J by 7 bases, and 13 bases separated the two germline ends. The CDR3 region has the DNA TGTGCCAGCACTCTAGGGGGGGGTGGCTACACCTTC. This sequence encodes CASTLGGGGYTF.

V is TRBV27 and J is TRBJ2-5; D remains ambiguous. This CDR3 region has 12 residues. Germline lookup yields CDR1 MNHEY and CDR2 SMNVEV (reference sequence). Trimming pared 6 bases from V and 5 bases from J, leaving 10 bases between. The CDR3 nucleotides are TGTGCCAGCAGATCCCGGTATGAGACCCAGTACTTC. Its translation is CASRSRYETQYF.

This clone was picked up one time. The rearrangement joins TRBV3-1 (or the pseudogene TRBV3-2) to TRBJ2-7; TRBD2 agrees at 9 bases. The CDR3 is made up of 13 amino acids. V was pared by 4 bases and J by 7 bases, with 5 bases of the junction left unmatched. The germline gives CDR1 LGHDT, CDR2 YNNKEL (reference sequence). The CDR3, as DNA: TGTGCCAGCAGCCCAGGACTAGCGAGGGAGCAGTACTTC. Translation gives CASSPGLAREQYF.

The chain has TRBV9 and TRBJ1-5; 7 positions agree with TRBD1. Germline assignment: CDR1 SGDLS and CDR2 YYNGEE. J lost 6 bases, V lost 2 bases, and 5 bases had no gene match. This CDR3 has 14 residues. CDR3 region: CASSVGQSGQPQHF. In DNA form, the CDR3 reads TGTGCCAGCAGCGTGGGACAGTCTGGTCAGCCCCAGCATTTT.

This clone was counted between two and nine times. The V and J genes are TRBV5-5 and TRBJ2-1; TRBD1 is a possible D gene (6 bases). Germline CDR1 reads SGHKS; CDR2 reads YYEKEE (reference sequence). The ends were cut back, 2 bases at V and 6 bases at J, with 12 bases in the middle. CDR3 length: 14 amino acids. The CDR3 is CASSFFAGVNEQFF. CDR3 nucleotides: TGTGCCAGCAGCTTTTTTGCAGGGGTCAATGAGCAGTTCTTC. The full variable domain, rest sourced from reference TRBV5-5 and TRBJ2-1, is DAGVTQSPTHLIKTRGQQVTLRCSPISGHKSVSWYQQVLGQGPQFIFQYYEKEERGRGNFPDRFSARQFPNYSSELNVNALLLGDSALYLCASSFFAGVNEQFFGPGTRLTVL.

The chain employs TRBV10-3 and TRBJ2-7; no clear D. V shed 2 bases and J shed 3 bases, with 8 bases lying between them. Germline CDR1 and CDR2: ENHRY and SYGVKD. The CDR3 runs 13 residues. CDR3 region: CAISEEAGYEQYF. Written as DNA, the CDR3 is TGTGCCATCAGTGAGGAAGCAGGCTACGAGCAGTACTTC.

J is TRBJ1-2 and V is TRBV29-1; D remains unclear. The CDR3 length is 11 residues. Germline CDR1 and CDR2: SQVTM and ANQGSEA. Trimming took off 6 bases at V and 0 bases at J, with 5 bases between the two ends. CDR3 in DNA: TGCAGCGTCACAACTAACTATGGCTACACCTTC. It codes for CSVTTNYGYTF.

CDR3 coding DNA: TGCGCCAGCAGCCAAGGGCTGCAGGGAAGAGGTGAAGCTTTCTTT. Residues: CASSQGLQGRGEAFF. V usage is TRBV4-1 and J usage is TRBJ1-1, with D possibly being TRBD1 (5 bases). This CDR3 contains 15 residues. Trimming stripped 1 base from V and 7 bases from J, with 16 bases between. CDR1 is MGHRA and CDR2 is YSYEKL in the germline V gene.

The rearrangement joins TRBV5-1 to TRBJ2-1; no firm D call. CDR3 length: 13 amino acids. V shed 6 bases and J shed 0 bases, with 7 bases lying between them. Germline-derived CDR1 and CDR2 are SGHRS and YFSETQ. In DNA form, the CDR3 reads TGCGCCAGCACTAAGAGCTCCTACAATGAGCAGTTCTTC. This encodes CASTKSSYNEQFF. The full variable domain, with the rest looked up from reference TRBV5-1 and TRBJ2-1, is KAGVTQTPRYLIKTRGQQVTLSCSPISGHRSVSWYQQTPGQGLQFLFEYFSETQRNKGNFPGRFSGRQFSNSRSEMNVSTLELGDSALYLCASTKSSYNEQFFGPGTRLTVL.

This chain links TRBV5-4 with TRBJ2-5; 8 bases are a match to TRBD2. Germline CDR1 reads SGHNT; CDR2 reads YYREEE (reference sequence). This CDR3 is 16 amino acids long. V was pared by 3 bases and J by 5 bases, with 12 bases of the junction left unmatched. The chain's CDR3 is CASSSSSGRGGETQYF. The CDR3 DNA reads as TGTGCCAGCAGCTCCTCCTCCGGGAGGGGTGGGGAGACCCAGTACTTC.

This rearrangement joins TRBV21-1 to TRBJ1-5; the table's TRBD1 call for D was not verified on the DNA. TRBV21-1 is recorded as a pseudogene. The CDR3 runs to 14 residues. The CDR3 DNA sequence: TGTGCCATTAATCAGGGAAGGAGCAATCAGCCCCAGCATTTT. This sequence encodes CAINQGRSNQPQHF.

The DNA of the CDR3 is TGTGCCAGCAGCCAGTGGCGCGGCTCCTACAATGAGCAGTTCTTC. Translated, it gives CASSQWRGSYNEQFF. The chain uses TRBV5-4 and TRBJ2-1; D is uncertain. The CDR3 is 15 amino acids. The germline gives CDR1 SGHNT, CDR2 YYREEE (reference sequence). Trimming shortened V by 4 bases and J by 0 bases, and 11 bases separated the two germline ends.